This entry lists 11 T cell receptor beta chains sequenced from one sample in a study of CD8 T cells in Susac syndrome. Reverse transcription of roughly 0.5 to 1 ug RNA was carried out with random hexamers. TCRdb re-analysed the immunoSEQ multiplex PCR reads in MiXCR, keeping a single row per CDR3 protein. Of 150,000 or so distinct CDR3 sequences in the sample, approximately 93% were seen once. The sequenced sample was CD8+ T cells from PBMCs. The receptors were sampled from a human donor with multiple sclerosis.

This chain's CDR3 is CASSLYRTDTQYF. CDR3 DNA sequence: TGTGCCAGCAGTCTTTACCGCACAGATACGCAGTATTTT. V gene TRBV12-3 or TRBV12-4 combines with J gene TRBJ2-3; no reliable D call. This CDR3 spans 13 amino acids. V was clipped by 5 bases and J by 1 base, with 7 bases between them.

This chain uses TRBV11-2 with TRBJ2-7; D is perhaps TRBD2 (5 bases). Germline V gene data show CDR1 as SGHAT and CDR2 as FQNNGV. V was shortened by 5 bases and J by 1 base, with 12 bases between the two germline ends. There are 14 residues in the CDR3. The CDR3 DNA is TGTGCCAGCAGCGTTAGAGAGGGATCCTACGAGCAGTACTTC. Amino acid sequence: CASSVREGSYEQYF.

This chain joins TRBV4-1 and TRBJ1-1, with TRBD1 as a possible D gene (5 bases). In germline, CDR1 is MGHRA, CDR2 YSYEKL. The V and J ends lost 1 base and 1 base respectively, with 13 bases between them. The CDR3 is 16 amino acids. The CDR3: CASSQGEPRGNTEAFF. The CDR3 DNA is TGCGCCAGCAGCCAAGGAGAACCGAGGGGGAACACTGAAGCTTTCTTT.

The gene calls are TRBV12-3 or TRBV12-4 and TRBJ1-1; no firm D call. The V end lost 3 bases, the J end lost 2 bases, and 10 bases lay between the germline ends. This CDR3 contains 14 residues. The CDR3 spells CASSLIPVNTEAFF. The DNA for the CDR3 is TGTGCCAGCAGTTTGATTCCCGTAAACACTGAAGCTTTCTTT.

The chain has TRBV9 and TRBJ1-2; D ambiguous. Trimming left V 2 bases short and J 0 bases short, with 5 bases between. Germline CDR1 SGDLS, CDR2 YYNGEE. The CDR3 totals 13 residues. DNA of the CDR3: TGTGCCAGCAGCGTTCGATCTAACTATGGCTACACCTTC. Its translation: CASSVRSNYGYTF.

The chain is built from TRBV5-6 and TRBJ1-2; TRBD1 is a possible D gene (6 bases). This CDR3 comprises 13 residues. V lost 5 bases to trimming and J lost 7 bases, with 15 bases between them. Germline V CDR1 and CDR2: SGHDT, YYEEEE. The CDR3 DNA is TGTGCCAGCAGTGACCCCAGGGGAGGTGGCTACACCTTC. Translated: CASSDPRGGGYTF.

The chain uses TRBV20-1 and TRBJ1-2, with D possibly matching TRBD1 (5 bases). The CDR3 extends over 14 amino acids. Trimming shortened V by 2 bases and J by 2 bases, and 12 bases separated the two germline ends. The germline V gene encodes CDR1 DFQATT and CDR2 SNEGSKA (reference sequence). The CDR3 region is CSARSVEGNYGYTF. The CDR3 DNA sequence: TGCAGTGCTAGATCTGTAGAGGGGAACTATGGCTACACCTTC.

V usage is TRBV20-1 and J usage is TRBJ2-3; TRBD2 matches at 9 bases. The CDR3 spans 15 residues. V dropped 2 bases and J dropped 5; count of bases not matched to a gene: 8. Germline V CDR1 and CDR2: DFQATT, SNEGSKA (reference sequence). CDR3 nucleotides: TGCAGTGCTAGAAGTAGCGGGGGTCCCGGAGATACGCAGTATTTT. This sequence encodes CSARSSGGPGDTQYF.

The chain links TRBV6-5 to TRBJ1-2, with D tentatively TRBD1 (6 bases). The V end lost 6 bases, the J end lost 7 bases, and 18 bases lay between the germline ends. Germline values: CDR1 MNHEY, CDR2 SVGAGI. CDR3 length: 14 residues. The DNA of the CDR3 is TGTGCCAGCAGCCCACAGGGCGGGTTAAGTGGCTACACCTTC. Amino acid sequence: CASSPQGGLSGYTF.

V is TRBV7-3 and J is TRBJ2-7; D is uncertain. V lost 0 bases and J 5 bases, leaving 11 bases between the germline ends. The V gene's germline CDR1 is SGHTA and CDR2 FQGTGA. The CDR3 has 14 residues. The CDR3 DNA reads as TGTGCCAGCAGCTTAACCCCCGGCAGCCACGAGCAGTACTTC. This gives the protein CASSLTPGSHEQYF.

The rearrangement links TRBV7-8 to TRBJ2-1; D remains ambiguous. The V gene lost 4 bases and the J gene lost 7 bases, with 5 bases spanning the gap. Germline CDR1 SGHVS, CDR2 FQNEAQ. The CDR3 is made up of 11 amino acids. The CDR3 DNA follows: TGTGCCAGCAGCTCCCGGAATGAGCAGTTCTTC. This gives the protein CASSSRNEQFF.